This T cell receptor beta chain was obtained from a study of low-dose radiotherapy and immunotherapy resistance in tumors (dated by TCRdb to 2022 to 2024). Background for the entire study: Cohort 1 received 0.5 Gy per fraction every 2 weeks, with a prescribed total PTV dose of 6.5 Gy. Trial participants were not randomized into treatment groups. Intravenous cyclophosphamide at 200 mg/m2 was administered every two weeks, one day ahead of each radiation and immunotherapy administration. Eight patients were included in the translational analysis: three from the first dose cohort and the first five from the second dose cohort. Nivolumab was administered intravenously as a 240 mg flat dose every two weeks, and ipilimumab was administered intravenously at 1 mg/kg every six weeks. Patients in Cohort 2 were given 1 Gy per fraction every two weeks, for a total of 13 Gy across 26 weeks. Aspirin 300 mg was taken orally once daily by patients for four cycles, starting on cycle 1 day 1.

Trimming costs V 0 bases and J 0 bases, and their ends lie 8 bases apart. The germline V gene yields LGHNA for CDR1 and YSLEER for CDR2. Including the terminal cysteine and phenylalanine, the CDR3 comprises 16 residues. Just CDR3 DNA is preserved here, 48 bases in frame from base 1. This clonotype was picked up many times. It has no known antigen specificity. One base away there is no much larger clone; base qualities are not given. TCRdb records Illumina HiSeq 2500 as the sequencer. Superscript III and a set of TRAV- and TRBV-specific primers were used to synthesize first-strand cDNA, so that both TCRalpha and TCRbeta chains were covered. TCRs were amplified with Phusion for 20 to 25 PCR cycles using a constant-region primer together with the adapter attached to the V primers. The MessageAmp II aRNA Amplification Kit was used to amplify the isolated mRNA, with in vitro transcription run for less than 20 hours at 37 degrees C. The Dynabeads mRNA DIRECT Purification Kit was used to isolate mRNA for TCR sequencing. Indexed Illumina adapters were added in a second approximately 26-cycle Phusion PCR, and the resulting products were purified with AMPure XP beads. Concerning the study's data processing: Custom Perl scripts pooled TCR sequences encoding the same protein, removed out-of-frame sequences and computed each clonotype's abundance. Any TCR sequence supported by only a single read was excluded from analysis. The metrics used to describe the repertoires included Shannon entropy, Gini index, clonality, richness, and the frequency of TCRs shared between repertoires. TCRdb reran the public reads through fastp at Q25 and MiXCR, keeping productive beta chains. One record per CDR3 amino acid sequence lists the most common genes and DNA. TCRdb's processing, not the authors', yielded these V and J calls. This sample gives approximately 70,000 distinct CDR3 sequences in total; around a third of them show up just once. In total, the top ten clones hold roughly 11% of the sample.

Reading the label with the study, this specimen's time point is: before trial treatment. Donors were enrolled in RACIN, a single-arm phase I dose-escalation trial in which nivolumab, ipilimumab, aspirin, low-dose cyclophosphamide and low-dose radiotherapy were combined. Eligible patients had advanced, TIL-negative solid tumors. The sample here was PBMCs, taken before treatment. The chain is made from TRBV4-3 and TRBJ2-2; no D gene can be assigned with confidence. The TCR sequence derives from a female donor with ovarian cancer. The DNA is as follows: TGCGCCAGCAGCCAAGATAGTGTACCGAACACCGGGGAGCTGTTTTTT. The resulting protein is CASSQDSVPNTGELFF.